Presented here are 23 T cell receptor beta chains from one specimen sequenced in a study of early T cells in non-severe SARS-CoV-2 infection. One entry per CDR3 protein, called by TCRdb with MiXCR from the 5' RACE reads. The sample holds 80,000 to 100,000 distinct CDR3 sequences, approximately 10% seen once. Here the sequenced sample was whole blood, taken at baseline. The receptor source for this set is an adult who was a healthcare worker with PCR-confirmed SARS-CoV-2 infection or an uninfected control (not recorded which).

In this sample, this clonotype turned up many times. An end of the junction does not agree with germline; a read error may underlie this. This chain links TRBV7-9 with TRBJ2-1; 10 bases align to TRBD2. The CDR3 has 15 amino acids. Germline CDR1 is SEHNR and CDR2 is FQNEAQ (reference sequence). CDR3: CASSLAGARFNEQFF. CDR3 coding DNA: TGTGCCAGCAGCCTAGCGGGAGCCCGCTTCAATGAGCAGTTCTTC.

The J gene is TRBJ2-3, the V gene TRBV5-5, with D unresolved. V lost 1 base and J 4 bases, leaving 7 bases between the germline ends. The germline CDR1 and CDR2 sequences are SGHKS and YYEKEE (reference sequence). The CDR3 totals 13 residues. In nucleotides, the CDR3 is TGTGCCAGCAGCTTGAGGGAACCAGATACGCAGTATTTT. Translating gives CASSLREPDTQYF.

In this sample, this clonotype turned up many times. The chain uses TRBV18 and TRBJ1-3, with D perhaps TRBD1 (5 bases). Germline CDR1 is KGHSH and CDR2 is LQKENI. V shed 2 bases and J shed 6 bases, with 14 bases lying between them. The CDR3 contains 15 residues. CDR3 in DNA: TGTGCCAGCTCACCATCAGGGCAGGCTGAAAACACCATATATTTT. Translating gives CASSPSGQAENTIYF.

CDR3 DNA sequence: TGTGCCAGCAGCTTGGGCAGGGGAAGCAATCAGCCCCAGCATTTT. Translation gives CASSLGRGSNQPQHF. The rearrangement joins TRBV5-6 to TRBJ1-5; D might be TRBD1 (6 bases). The CDR3 runs to 15 residues. The V and J ends lost 0 bases and 1 base respectively, with 8 bases between them. Germline V gene data show CDR1 as SGHDT and CDR2 as YYEEEE. Combining the CDR3 with reference TRBV5-6 and TRBJ1-5 gives the whole variable domain DAGVTQSPTHLIKTRGQQVTLRCSPKSGHDTVSWYQQALGQGPQFIFQYYEEEERQRGNFPDRFSGHQFPNYSSELNVNALLLGDSALYLCASSLGRGSNQPQHFGDGTRLSIL.

There are a few counts of this clonotype. J is TRBJ2-7 and V is TRBV10-2; 12 nucleotides line up with TRBD1. The germline gives CDR1 WSHSY, CDR2 SAAADI. Germline trimming cut 8 bases from V and 5 bases from J; bases unmatched to any gene: 13. CDR3 size: 16 residues. Written as DNA, the CDR3 is TGCGCCAGCCGTGGTCATGTGGGACAGGGGGCGGACGAGCAGTACTTC. Its translation is CASRGHVGQGADEQYF.

This rearrangement joins TRBV10-3 to TRBJ2-6, with D unclear. Trimming left V 2 bases short and J 12 bases short, with 8 bases between. This CDR3 has 12 amino acids. The germline gives CDR1 ENHRY, CDR2 SYGVKD. The chain's CDR3 is CAISEPDGVLTF. The CDR3 DNA follows: TGTGCCATCAGTGAGCCTGACGGCGTCCTGACTTTC.

Many counts were recorded for this clonotype. This chain links TRBV4-2 with TRBJ1-1, with D possibly TRBD1 on 5 matching bases. The V gene lost 5 bases and the J gene lost 3 bases, with 16 bases spanning the gap. Germline CDR1 reads LGHNA; CDR2 reads YNFKEQ. This CDR3 spans 15 amino acids. The CDR3 nucleotides read TGTGCCAGCAGCACGAACAGGTTCGGGGACACTGAAGCTTTCTTT. This encodes CASSTNRFGDTEAFF.

V gene TRBV11-3 combines with J gene TRBJ2-1; perhaps TRBD1 as D (6 bases). V gave up 6 bases and J gave up 6 bases, with 12 bases separating them. The CDR3 runs to 13 residues. Per the germline V gene, CDR1 is SGHNT and CDR2 is YENEEA. The CDR3 DNA sequence: TGTGCCAGCAGAGGGGGACCGGGCAATGAGCAGTTCTTC. This encodes CASRGGPGNEQFF.

The CDR3 here is CSAKVPFNTGELFF. CDR3 nucleotide sequence: TGCAGCGCTAAAGTTCCTTTTAACACCGGGGAGCTGTTTTTT. The chain employs TRBV29-1 and TRBJ2-2; D unresolved. The CDR3 consists of 14 residues. Germline assignment: CDR1 SQVTM and CDR2 ANQGSEA. The V gene lost 7 bases and the J gene lost 2 bases, with 14 bases spanning the gap.

The chain is built from TRBV29-1 and TRBJ1-5; D gene ambiguous. V lost 6 bases, J lost 0 bases, and 12 bases lay in between. This CDR3 spans 14 amino acids. Germline loops: CDR1 SQVTM, CDR2 ANQGSEA. This CDR3 reads CSVAGFNSNQPQHF. In nucleotides, the CDR3 is TGCAGCGTCGCTGGATTCAATAGCAATCAGCCCCAGCATTTT.

This clonotype was seen repeatedly, ten times or more. The chain carries TRBV11-2 and TRBJ2-1, with D perhaps matching TRBD2 (5 bases). V was pared by 6 bases and J by 5 bases, with 11 bases between. This CDR3 has 13 amino acids. Germline V gene lookup returns CDR1 SGHAT and CDR2 FQNNGV. The CDR3 coding sequence is TGTGCCAGCAGATGGACTGGCAACAATGAGCAGTTCTTC. Translating it yields CASRWTGNNEQFF.

V and J are TRBV7-2 and TRBJ1-1, with TRBD1 matching over 9 bases. This CDR3 contains 16 residues. J gave up 2 bases and V 5 bases, and 9 bases lay outside the gene matches. Germline values: CDR1 SGHTA, CDR2 FQGNSA. CDR3 nucleotides: TGTGCCAGCAGCCCGGACAGGGGAGTTCGCAACACTGAAGCTTTCTTT. Encoded protein: CASSPDRGVRNTEAFF.

The chain uses TRBV5-1 and TRBJ2-3, with TRBD2 matching over 10 bases. Germline trimming cut 4 bases from V and 0 bases from J; bases unmatched to any gene: 8. CDR1 and CDR2 from the germline V gene are SGHRS and YFSETQ. The CDR3 runs 17 residues. This CDR3 reads CASSLTTSGESTDTQYF. In nucleotides, the CDR3 is TGCGCCAGCAGCCTCACCACTAGCGGGGAGAGCACAGATACGCAGTATTTT.

This rearrangement joins TRBV20-1 to TRBJ2-1; 9 positions agree with TRBD1. V dropped 5 bases and J dropped 4; count of bases not matched to a gene: 9. The CDR3 length is 15 residues. CDR1 DFQATT and CDR2 SNEGSKA come from the germline V gene (reference sequence). The CDR3 loop is CSAPPGTGQYNEQFF. The CDR3 DNA reads as TGCAGTGCTCCCCCCGGGACAGGGCAATACAATGAGCAGTTCTTC.

This clonotype was counted at least ten times. V usage is TRBV20-1 and J usage is TRBJ1-6; tentatively, D is TRBD1 (5 bases). V was clipped by 4 bases and J by 8 bases, with 15 bases between them. The CDR3 totals 14 residues. The germline CDR1 and CDR2 sequences are DFQATT and SNEGSKA (reference sequence). CDR3 DNA sequence: TGCAGTGCTATCGGACCGACAGCGGATTCACCCCTCCACTTT. It codes for CSAIGPTADSPLHF.

The chain carries TRBV20-1 and TRBJ1-6; a weak D match, TRBD1 (5 bases). The V end was cut by 1 base, the J end by 7 bases, with 8 bases between. Germline values: CDR1 DFQATT, CDR2 SNEGSKA (reference sequence). The CDR3 spans 13 residues. This chain's CDR3 is CSARGGRNSPLHF. The CDR3 bases are TGCAGTGCTAGAGGGGGACGAAATTCACCCCTCCACTTT.

This chain links TRBV5-5 with TRBJ2-7, with D possibly being TRBD1 (5 bases). Germline V gene lookup returns CDR1 SGHKS and CDR2 YYEKEE (reference sequence). V gave up 2 bases and J gave up 5 bases, with 8 bases separating them. The CDR3 loop spans 12 amino acids. The CDR3: CASSLWGHEQYF. The CDR3 DNA follows: TGTGCCAGCAGCTTATGGGGCCACGAGCAGTACTTC.

This clonotype was seen only a few times. DNA of the CDR3: TGTGCCAGCAGCCACGGACAGCAACCAGATACGCAGTATTTT. Translating it yields CASSHGQQPDTQYF. The chain has TRBV7-9 and TRBJ2-3, with D tentatively TRBD1 (6 bases). In germline, CDR1 is SEHNR, CDR2 FQNEAQ (reference sequence). The CDR3 spans 14 residues. V was clipped by 5 bases and J by 4 bases, with 13 bases between them.

V and J are TRBV4-2 and TRBJ2-2; D may be TRBD2 (5 bases). CDR3 length: 15 residues. V was pared by 0 bases and J by 7 bases, with 12 bases between. Germline lookup yields CDR1 LGHNA and CDR2 YNFKEQ. The CDR3 DNA sequence: TGTGCCAGCAGCCAAGAAGGGAGAGGAATCGGGGAGCTGTTTTTT. It specifies CASSQEGRGIGELFF.

This clonotype has only a few counts. This chain joins TRBV25-1 and TRBJ2-5; 10 nucleotides align to TRBD1. V lost 8 bases to trimming and J lost 4 bases; unmatched junction nucleotides: 4. The CDR3 is 13 residues long. Looked up from germline, CDR1 is MGHDK and CDR2 is SYGVNS. The CDR3 nucleotides read TGTGCCAGCGGGGACAGGGGCGTAGAGACCCAGTACTTC. This encodes CASGDRGVETQYF.

In this sample, this clonotype turned up a few times. V usage is TRBV5-6 and J usage is TRBJ2-1, with TRBD2 identical over 11 bases. CDR3 length equals 19 residues. The V segment lost 2 bases and the J segment 3 bases; nucleotides outside the gene matches: 13. Germline lookup yields CDR1 SGHDT and CDR2 YYEEEE. The CDR3 loop reads CASSFPGLAANGLYNEQFF. The CDR3 bases are TGTGCCAGCAGCTTCCCGGGACTAGCGGCCAACGGGCTCTACAATGAGCAGTTCTTC.

A note on this clonotype: Because the CDR3 is missing its conserved closing phenylalanine or tryptophan, this is likely a read error. The chain joins TRBV7-9 to TRBJ2-3, with D tentatively TRBD1 (5 bases). CDR3 length equals 11 residues. V lost 8 bases, J lost 7 bases, and 10 bases lay in between. Germline CDR1 reads SEHNR; CDR2 reads FQNEAQ (reference sequence). This CDR3 reads CASGAVNTQYL. The CDR3 nucleotides read TGTGCCAGCGGGGCTGTGAATACGCAGTATTTG.

This chain connects TRBV4-3 to TRBJ2-5, with D perhaps matching TRBD1 (6 bases). Germline loops: CDR1 LGHNA, CDR2 YSLEER. The CDR3 is made up of 15 amino acids. V was pared by 3 bases and J by 1 base, with 12 bases between. The CDR3 region is CASSQAHRVQETQYF. The CDR3 DNA is TGCGCCAGCAGCCAGGCTCACAGGGTCCAAGAGACCCAGTACTTC.